The present T cell receptor beta chain was sequenced within a study of blood T cell repertoires in COVID-19 (dated by TCRdb to about 2020). As for the study more broadly: Samples from collaborators originated in the United States, Italy and Spain and spanned both the acute and convalescent phases of COVID-19. The material from the prospective study consisted of cDNA or gDNA derived from T cells, B-cell-depleted T cells, or PBMCs. The dataset comprised deeply sampled blood TCRbeta repertoires from subjects exposed to, actively infected with, or recovered from COVID-19. The repertoires were made available in a free public database intended to serve as a resource for research on the immune response to SARS-CoV-2. Samples were obtained from the ongoing ImmuneRACE study (first 160 participants) and from approximately 1,200 subjects provided by 6 global collaborators. A de-identified subject ID, COVID-19 status, age in years and sex were almost always included in the sample metadata. Where HLA class I and class II types were available, the types were taken from metadata supplied by the sample provider, not from assay-based typing.

On this clone itself: Its antigen remains undetermined. The sample holds no much larger clone one base away, and base qualities are not on file. Other DNA variants within this sample encode the same CDR3.

The V end gives up 6 bases and the J end 2 bases, leaving 6 bases in the junction not matched to a gene. Reading the germline V gene gives CDR1 SNHLY and CDR2 FYNNEI. The CDR3 contains 14 residues, cysteine and phenylalanine counted. The kept DNA is CDR3 alone, 42 bases in frame from the first base. TCRbeta CDR3 regions were amplified from genomic DNA by means of the immunoSEQ Assay, a bias-controlled multiplex PCR. As for the original processing: The number of nucleated cells in each sample was estimated from the amplification of reference gene primers within the assay. To quantify the absolute abundance of each unique TCRbeta CDR3 rearrangement, sequence reads were collapsed and filtered. For each sample, productive Simpson clonality was calculated by taking the square root of Simpson's diversity index across productive rearrangements. TCRdb took over this immuneACCESS table, retaining in-frame rearrangements with V and J assigned. Such tables are incomplete; in checked studies, under half of the missing clones stem from an unresolved V gene, and the remainder is unexplained. V, J and clone size derive from that table, while D and trimming were established from the DNA sequence. This sample holds 250,000 to 300,000 clones; 85% to 90% were observed only once. The ten largest clonotypes hold 6.3% of the sample.

In Seattle, one collaborating source enrolled patients while the infection was active and tracked those patients longitudinally over the course of disease. Whole blood was collected in K2EDTA tubes by collaborating institutions according to the institutions' own protocols. For TCRbeta analysis, collaborators shipped samples in one of three forms: frozen whole blood, isolated PBMCs, or DNA extracted from either of those sample types. The study at large found these results: The quantity of clinical and demographic metadata differed by source and by participant and was supplied without curation.

In this chain, TRBV2 is recombined with TRBJ2-7, with 8 middle bases fitting TRBD1. Sequencing input: peripheral blood. The TCR comes from a woman aged 50 to 60 with COVID-19, enrolled during active disease. CDR3 reads: CASSDRGLTYEQYF. The nucleotides are TGTGCCAGCAGCGACAGGGGCCTCACCTACGAGCAGTACTTC.